This T cell receptor (beta chain) was captured by sequencing in a study of blood T cell repertoires in COVID-19. Turning to the study itself: The United States, Italy and Spain supplied acute and convalescent COVID-19 samples. PBMCs, B-cell-depleted T cells, or T cells were the source of the cDNA or gDNA that made up the material.

V shed 4 bases and J shed 1 base, with 13 bases lying between them. Germline values: CDR1 MNHEY, CDR2 SVGAGI. The CDR3 has 15 amino acids. Original data processing: Estimation of nucleated cell counts relied on the amplification of reference gene primers. Some clones are missing from TCRdb's copy, which holds only in-frame ones; the method was immunoSEQ multiplex PCR. V, J and clone size derive from that table, while D and trimming were established from the DNA sequence. The repertoire includes about 120,000 clones, approximately 87% of them detected once, and about 8% sits in the top ten. The origin of this receptor is a man aged 50-60 years with acute or convalescent COVID-19. The chain employs TRBV6-5 and TRBJ1-1; D gene unclear. The sequenced sample consisted of peripheral blood. CDR3 bases: TGTGCCAGCAGTTCACAGCCTCCGAGGAACACTGAAGCTTTCTTT. Translated: CASSSQPPRNTEAFF.